This TCR beta chain was documented in a study of graft-versus-host responses after intestinal transplantation. Study as a whole: Following induction with anti-thymocyte globulin, all recipients were given tacrolimus and steroids for about three years.

The V end was cut by 5 bases, the J end by 0 bases, with 5 bases between. This CDR3 region has 11 residues. CDR1 and CDR2 from the germline V gene are GTSNPN and SVGIG (reference sequence). As concerns this clone: Antigen unknown.

The repertoire was sequenced with immunoSEQ multiplex PCR; TCRdb's copy has only in-frame clones and lacks some. The data contain almost 85,000 clones, 91% of them singletons. The sample was unstimulated CD4+ T cells sorted from spleen or lymph node cells, taken before intestinal transplant. V gene TRBV30 combines with J gene TRBJ2-7; D call uncertain. The TCR comes from a human donor who received an intestinal transplant. The CDR3 DNA is TGTGCCTGGGCGCTCTCCTACGAGCAGTACTTC. Protein product: CAWALSYEQYF.